The rows below give T cell receptor beta chains drawn from one sample of a study of cytomegalovirus exposure and HLA in healthy donors. The assay was immunoSEQ multiplex PCR, and TCRdb's table has in-frame clones only and misses some. The sample has approximately 160,000 clones, roughly 80% seen once. The sample comprised PBMCs. The origin of the receptors is a man aged 18-30 years in good health and CMV-seronegative. Each CDR3 is given with its conserved first and last residue. The order of the fields is clone size, J gene, D gene, V gene, CDR3 DNA, CDR3 protein. The D gene is left open where the match is weak. Clone sizes are given selectively: once, few, many, or a class where the clone is expanded.

NA | TRBJ2-7 | NA | TRBV4-1 | TGCGCCAGCAGCCCAAACACAGGAAACTACGAGCAGTACTTC | CASSPNTGNYEQYF
NA | TRBJ1-5 | NA | TRBV7-2 | TGTGCCAGCTCCGGGCTAGGGGCCCTTAATCAGCCCCAGCATTTT | CASSGLGALNQPQHF
NA | TRBJ1-3 | NA | TRBV6-5 | TGTGCCAGCAGTTCCCCCCCAGGGGACACCATATATTTT | CASSSPPGDTIYF
NA | TRBJ2-3 | TRBD2 | TRBV9 | TGTGCCAGCAGCGTCAGGGCTAGCGGGAGGGCGGAAGATACGCAGTATTTT | CASSVRASGRAEDTQYF
NA | TRBJ1-2 | NA | TRBV7-9 | TGTGCCAGCAGCTCCCCCCAATCCGCTTCGCCCGGCTATGGCTACACCTTC | CASSSPQSASPGYGYTF
NA | TRBJ1-2 | NA | TRBV6-4 | TGTGCCAGCACTAAGGGTGGGGGCGCTGGAAACTATGGCTACACCTTC | CASTKGGGAGNYGYTF
once | TRBJ2-1 | TRBD2 | TRBV7-2 | TGTGCCAGCAGCTTAAGCCTAGCGGGAGGTTTTTACAATGAGCAGTTCTTC | CASSLSLAGGFYNEQFF
NA | TRBJ2-1 | TRBD1 | TRBV5-6 | TGTGCCAGCAGCTTCACAGGGGTAGAGCAGTTCTTC | CASSFTGVEQFF
once | TRBJ2-7 | TRBD2 | TRBV27 | TGTGCCAGCAGTCCGAGCGGGAGCGGCTACGAGCAGTACTTC | CASSPSGSGYEQYF
NA | TRBJ2-5 | NA | TRBV5-1 | TGCGCCAGCAGCTTGGCACTAGTTAAAGAGACCCAGTACTTC | CASSLALVKETQYF
NA | TRBJ1-2 | TRBD1 | TRBV9 | TGTGCCAGCAGCGTTAAGAAAACAGGGGACTTCTATGGCTACACCTTC | CASSVKKTGDFYGYTF
NA | TRBJ2-1 | TRBD2 | TRBV10-3 | TGTGCCATCAACCCGGGACTAGCGGGAGGGTCCTACAATGAGCAGTTCTTC | CAINPGLAGGSYNEQFF
NA | TRBJ2-3 | NA | TRBV12-2 | TGTGCAAGTCGCTTAGCGCGGGCGTCAACGCAGTATTTT | CASRLARASTQYF
few | TRBJ2-1 | TRBD2 | TRBV4-1 | TGCGCCAGCAGCCACCACACTAGCGGGTCCTCCTACAATGAGCAGTTCTTC | CASSHHTSGSSYNEQFF
NA | TRBJ2-1 | NA | TRBV4-1 | TGCGCCAGCAGCCAGATTGTCGGACAGCTATACAATGAGCAGTTCTTC | CASSQIVGQLYNEQFF
NA | TRBJ2-7 | TRBD1 | TRBV19 | TGTGCCAGTAGTATTTCGGGACAGGTGTACTACGAGCAGTACTTC | CASSISGQVYYEQYF
NA | TRBJ1-5 | NA | TRBV6-5 | TGTGCCAGCAGCCTCGGACAGAGCAATCAGCCCCAGCATTTT | CASSLGQSNQPQHF
NA | TRBJ1-1 | NA | TRBV9 | TGTGCCAGCAGCGGCCGACAGCTCAATGAAGCTTTCTTT | CASSGRQLNEAFF
NA | TRBJ1-2 | NA | TRBV30 | TGTGCCTGGAGTGTCCGGGTCGGAGATGGCTACACCTTC | CAWSVRVGDGYTF
NA | TRBJ2-7 | NA | TRBV28 | TGTGCCAGCAGTGCCTACAGGTTCTACGAGCAGTACTTC | CASSAYRFYEQYF
NA | TRBJ2-2 | TRBD1 | TRBV29-1 | TGCAGCGTTGATGGGGACAGTAACACCGGGGAGCTGTTTTTT | CSVDGDSNTGELFF
NA | TRBJ2-7 | TRBD1 | TRBV7-6 | TGTGCCAGCAGCCCTGGACAGGGGAGCTCCTACGAGCAGTACTTC | CASSPGQGSSYEQYF
NA | TRBJ2-7 | TRBD2 | TRBV27 | TGTGCCAGCAGTTTAGGGGAGGGAGGGCCCTACGAGCAGTACTTC | CASSLGEGGPYEQYF
NA | TRBJ2-3 | NA | TRBV5-4 | TGTGCCAGCAGCTTGGGCGGAACTAGCACAGATACGCAGTATTTT | CASSLGGTSTDTQYF
NA | TRBJ1-1 | TRBD1 | TRBV7-9 | TGTGCCAGCAGCTTAATTCAGGCCGCCCAGGGGGGTGAAGCTTTCTTT | CASSLIQAAQGGEAFF
NA | TRBJ2-3 | NA | TRBV2 | TGTGCCAGCAGTGACGTTGGCTCTAGCACAGATACGCAGTATTTT | CASSDVGSSTDTQYF
NA | TRBJ2-2 | TRBD1 | TRBV5-6 | TGTGCCAGCAGCTCACTGGGACAGGTCAACACCGGGGAGCTGTTTTTT | CASSSLGQVNTGELFF
few | TRBJ1-1 | NA | TRBV6-6 | TGTGCCAGCAGTTATATGAGGAACACTGAAGCTTTCTTT | CASSYMRNTEAFF
NA | TRBJ2-7 | NA | TRBV29-1 | TGCAGCGTGAGGGTTATGGGAGACGAGCAGTACTTC | CSVRVMGDEQYF
few | TRBJ2-3 | NA | TRBV7-2 | TGTGCCAGCAGCTTAGGTCTGAGCACAGATACGCAGTATTTT | CASSLGLSTDTQYF
NA | TRBJ2-3 | TRBD2 | TRBV28 | TGTGCCAGCAGGCGACCGACTAGCACCACGCTGGATACGCAGTATTTT | CASRRPTSTTLDTQYF
NA | TRBJ2-1 | NA | TRBV4-2 | TGTGCCAGCAGCCAAGGCGAGTTCGAGCAGTTCTTC | CASSQGEFEQFF
once | TRBJ2-3 | NA | TRBV18 | TGTGCCAGCTCACGCTCCCCCCCGGTAGATACGCAGTATTTT | CASSRSPPVDTQYF
once | TRBJ2-3 | NA | TRBV4-3 | TGCGCCAGCGCTCGGGCAGGGGCGGTTGCAGATACGCAGTATTTT | CASARAGAVADTQYF
NA | TRBJ1-1 | NA | TRBV14 | TGTGCCAGCAGCCAGAGGGCCGATAACACTGAAGCTTTCTTT | CASSQRADNTEAFF
once | TRBJ2-7 | TRBD1 | TRBV12-5 | TGTGCTAGTGGTTTCGGGGGGAGGGACAGGGTTTCCTACGAGCAGTACTTC | CASGFGGRDRVSYEQYF
NA | TRBJ2-1 | NA | TRBV7-9 | TGTGCCAGCAGCCTTGGATCCTCACTAGAGATGAATGAGCAGTTCTTC | CASSLGSSLEMNEQFF
NA | TRBJ2-7 | TRBD2 | TRBV19 | TGTGCCAGTAGTATCTTCGGGAGGGCCTACGAGCAGTACTTC | CASSIFGRAYEQYF
NA | TRBJ2-1 | TRBD2 | TRBV9 | TGTGCCAGCAGCGTAGTTGCGGGAGGCTACAATGAGCAGTTCTTC | CASSVVAGGYNEQFF
NA | TRBJ1-1 | TRBD1 | TRBV7-9 | TGTGCCAGCAGCGCTCAGGGGGATTGGACTGAAGCTTTCTTT | CASSAQGDWTEAFF
NA | TRBJ2-7 | TRBD2 | TRBV14 | TGTGCCAGCAGCCGACTAGCGGGAGAGATCGAGCAGTACTTC | CASSRLAGEIEQYF
NA | TRBJ1-2 | TRBD1 | TRBV27 | TGTGCCAGCAGTTTATCGCCCGGGACAGGGGAATACTATGGCTACACCTTC | CASSLSPGTGEYYGYTF
few | TRBJ2-7 | NA | TRBV4-3 | TGCGCCAGCAGCCAAGATCTTTGGCTAGAGGACATCATGTACTTC | CASSQDLWLEDIMYF
few | TRBJ2-7 | TRBD1 | TRBV25-1 | TGTGCCAGCAGTGCCAGCTTAGAGGACAGGGGGGCCCCCTACGAGCAGTACTTC | CASSASLEDRGAPYEQYF
few | TRBJ2-7 | TRBD2 | TRBV27 | TGTGCCAGCAGTTTATCACTAGCGGGATCCTACGAGCAGTACTTC | CASSLSLAGSYEQYF
NA | TRBJ2-1 | TRBD2 | TRBV14 | TGTGCCAGCAGCCACCTCGGACTAGCGGGTGATGAGCAGTTCTTC | CASSHLGLAGDEQFF
NA | TRBJ1-5 | TRBD1 | TRBV28 | TGTGCCAGCAGTCAGGGGGGTGGTGGTCAGCCCCAGCATTTT | CASSQGGGGQPQHF